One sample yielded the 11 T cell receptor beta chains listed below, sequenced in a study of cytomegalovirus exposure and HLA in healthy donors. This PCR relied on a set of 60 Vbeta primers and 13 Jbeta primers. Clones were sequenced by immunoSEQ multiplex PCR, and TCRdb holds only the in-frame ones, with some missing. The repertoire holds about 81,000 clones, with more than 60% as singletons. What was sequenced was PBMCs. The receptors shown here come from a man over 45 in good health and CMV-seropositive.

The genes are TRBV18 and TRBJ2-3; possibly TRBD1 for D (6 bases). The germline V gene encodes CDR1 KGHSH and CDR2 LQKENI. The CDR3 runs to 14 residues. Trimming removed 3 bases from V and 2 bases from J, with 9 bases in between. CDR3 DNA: TGTGCCAGCTCACCGGGGGCGACCACAGATACGCAGTATTTT. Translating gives CASSPGATTDTQYF.

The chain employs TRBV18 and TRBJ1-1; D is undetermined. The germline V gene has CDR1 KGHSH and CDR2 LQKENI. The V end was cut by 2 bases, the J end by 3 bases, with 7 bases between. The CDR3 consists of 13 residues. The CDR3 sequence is CASSPMAYTEAFF. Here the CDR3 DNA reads TGTGCCAGCTCACCAATGGCTTACACTGAAGCTTTCTTT.

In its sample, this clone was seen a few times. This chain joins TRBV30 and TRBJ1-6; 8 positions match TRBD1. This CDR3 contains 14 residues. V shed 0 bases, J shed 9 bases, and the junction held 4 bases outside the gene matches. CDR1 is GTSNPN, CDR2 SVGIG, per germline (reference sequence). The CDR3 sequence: CAWSVVRGLSPLHF. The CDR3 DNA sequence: TGTGCCTGGAGTGTAGTCAGGGGGCTTTCACCCCTCCACTTT. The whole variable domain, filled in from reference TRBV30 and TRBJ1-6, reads SQTIHQWPATLVQPVGSPLSLECTVEGTSNPNLYWYRQAAGRGLQLLFYSVGIGQISSEVPQNLSASRPQDRQFILSSKKLLLSDSGFYLCAWSVVRGLSPLHFGNGTRLTVT.

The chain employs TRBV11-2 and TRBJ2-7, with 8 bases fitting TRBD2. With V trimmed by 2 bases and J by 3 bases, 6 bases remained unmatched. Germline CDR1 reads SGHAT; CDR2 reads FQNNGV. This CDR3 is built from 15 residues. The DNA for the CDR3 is TGTGCCAGCAGCTTAAAAGCGGGAGTTTTCTACGAGCAGTACTTC. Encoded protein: CASSLKAGVFYEQYF.

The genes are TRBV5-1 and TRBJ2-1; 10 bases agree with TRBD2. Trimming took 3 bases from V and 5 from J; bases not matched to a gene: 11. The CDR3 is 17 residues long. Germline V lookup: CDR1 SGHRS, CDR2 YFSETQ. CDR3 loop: CASSSQPSGRPDNEQFF. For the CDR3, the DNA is TGCGCCAGCAGCTCCCAACCTAGCGGGAGACCCGACAATGAGCAGTTCTTC. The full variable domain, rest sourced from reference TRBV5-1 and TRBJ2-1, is KAGVTQTPRYLIKTRGQQVTLSCSPISGHRSVSWYQQTPGQGLQFLFEYFSETQRNKGNFPGRFSGRQFSNSRSEMNVSTLELGDSALYLCASSSQPSGRPDNEQFFGPGTRLTVL.

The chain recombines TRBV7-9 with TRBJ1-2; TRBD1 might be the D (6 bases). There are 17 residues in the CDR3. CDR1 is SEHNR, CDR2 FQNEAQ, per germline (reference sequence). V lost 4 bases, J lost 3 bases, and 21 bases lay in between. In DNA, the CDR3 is TGTGCCAGCAGCTCCAGGGCAGGGGTAGGTCTGCACTATGGCTACACCTTC. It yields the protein CASSSRAGVGLHYGYTF. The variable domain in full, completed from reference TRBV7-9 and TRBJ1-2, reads DTGVSQNPRHKITKRGQNVTFRCDPISEHNRLYWYRQTLGQGPEFLTYFQNEAQLEKSRLLSDRFSAERPKGSFSTLEIQRTEQGDSAMYLCASSSRAGVGLHYGYTFGSGTRLTVV.

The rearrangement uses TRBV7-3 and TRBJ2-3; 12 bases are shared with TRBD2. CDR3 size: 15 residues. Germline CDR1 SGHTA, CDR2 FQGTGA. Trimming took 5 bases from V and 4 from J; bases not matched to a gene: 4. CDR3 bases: TGTGCCAGCAGCATGAGACTAGCGGGAGCAGATACGCAGTATTTT. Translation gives CASSMRLAGADTQYF. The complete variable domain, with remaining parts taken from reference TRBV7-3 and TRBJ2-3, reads GAGVSQTPSNKVTEKGKYVELRCDPISGHTALYWYRQSLGQGPEFLIYFQGTGAADDSGLPNDRFFAVRPEGSVSTLKIQRTERGDSAVYLCASSMRLAGADTQYFGPGTRLTVL.

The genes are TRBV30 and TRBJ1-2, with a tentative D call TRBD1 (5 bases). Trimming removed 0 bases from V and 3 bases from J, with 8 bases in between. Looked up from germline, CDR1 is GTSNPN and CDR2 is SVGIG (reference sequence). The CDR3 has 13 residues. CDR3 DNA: TGTGCCTGGAGTGTAGGGGTATACTATGGCTACACCTTC. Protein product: CAWSVGVYYGYTF.

The CDR3 sequence: CASSLPRDSGYEQYF. The CDR3, as DNA: TGCGCCAGCAGCTTACCCAGGGACTCGGGCTACGAGCAGTACTTC. The rearrangement joins TRBV5-1 to TRBJ2-7, with a possible D match to TRBD2 (6 bases). CDR1 is SGHRS, CDR2 YFSETQ, per germline. The CDR3 runs 15 residues. V was cut by 2 bases and J by 3 bases, with 15 bases left in between.

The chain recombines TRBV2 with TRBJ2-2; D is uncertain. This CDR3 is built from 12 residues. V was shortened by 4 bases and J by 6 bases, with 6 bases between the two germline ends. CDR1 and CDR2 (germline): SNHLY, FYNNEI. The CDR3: CASSGGAGELFF. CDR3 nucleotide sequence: TGTGCCAGCAGTGGCGGAGCCGGGGAGCTGTTTTTT.

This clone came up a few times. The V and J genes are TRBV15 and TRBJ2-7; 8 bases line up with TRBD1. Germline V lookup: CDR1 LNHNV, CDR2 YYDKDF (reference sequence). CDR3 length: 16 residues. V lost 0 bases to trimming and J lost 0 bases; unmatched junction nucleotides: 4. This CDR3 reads CATSRDLQGGSYEQYF. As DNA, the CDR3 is TGTGCCACCAGCAGAGATCTACAGGGGGGCTCCTACGAGCAGTACTTC.